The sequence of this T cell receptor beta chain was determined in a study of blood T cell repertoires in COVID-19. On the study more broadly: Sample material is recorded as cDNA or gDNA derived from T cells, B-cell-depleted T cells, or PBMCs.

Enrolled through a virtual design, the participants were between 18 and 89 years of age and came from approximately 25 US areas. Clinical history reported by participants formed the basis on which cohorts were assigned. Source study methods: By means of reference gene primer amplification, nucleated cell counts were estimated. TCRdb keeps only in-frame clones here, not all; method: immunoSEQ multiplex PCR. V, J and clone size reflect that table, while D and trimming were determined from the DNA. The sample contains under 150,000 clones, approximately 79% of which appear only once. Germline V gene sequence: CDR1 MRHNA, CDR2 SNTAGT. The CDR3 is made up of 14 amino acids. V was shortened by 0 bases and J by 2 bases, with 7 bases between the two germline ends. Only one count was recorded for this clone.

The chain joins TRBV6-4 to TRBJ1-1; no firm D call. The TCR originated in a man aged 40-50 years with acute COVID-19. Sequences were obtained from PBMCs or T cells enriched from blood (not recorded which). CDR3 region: CASSDSNKNTEAFF. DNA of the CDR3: TGTGCCAGCAGTGACTCTAACAAAAACACTGAAGCTTTCTTT.